These T cell receptor beta chains were read from a single sample in a study of shared clonotypes between healthy human individuals. The repertoire was sequenced with immunoSEQ multiplex PCR; TCRdb's copy has only in-frame clones and lacks some. The data contain fewer than 550,000 clones, about 80% of them singletons. Sequencing was done on a sample of PBMCs. The receptors were sampled from a middle-aged woman in good health. Some clones in this sample may be carry-over from other donors' samples. CDR3s leave out the opening cysteine and the closing phenylalanine or tryptophan. The order of the fields is CDR3 protein, clone size, V gene. A clone size is listed for some rows: how often the clone was seen (once, few, many), or a class if it is expanded.

ATSRDRADTQY NA TRBV15
ASHQKEGNEQF NA TRBV21-1
ASRETGVDTQY NA TRBV5-4
ASSYHWRGRTSTDTQY NA TRBV7-2
ASSLAGRLGYT NA TRBV5-5
ASSSGTGNIQY NA TRBV7-9
ASSSPGSSYGYT NA TRBV5-6
ASSLSPTNEKLF NA TRBV7-2
AWGQGPYEQY NA TRBV30
AWSGTVSGNTIY NA TRBV30
ASSRGGHPRAYEQY NA TRBV27
ASSLRGALNEQY NA TRBV27
AIAGSDTQY NA TRBV10-3
ASSMPGTSVNEQF NA TRBV19
ASSSAPNQPQH NA TRBV5-4
AWSGVSYEQY NA TRBV30
ASSVGVESYEQY NA TRBV9
ASSLGHGRAQY NA TRBV11-2
ASSRSTESSGNTIY NA TRBV6-4
ASSPTGGNQPQH NA TRBV18
ASSLRPGEGRGTEAF NA TRBV5-1
AWDQQRNTEAF NA TRBV30
ASSPDRPGETQY NA TRBV28
AWSTEGTQPQH NA TRBV30
ASSVVSGATSTDTQY once TRBV9
ASSFSGLSYEQY NA TRBV7-3
ASSSGTSGRGDEQF NA TRBV7-9
AISGFASGGRNANTGELF NA TRBV10-3
ASSPSVTGELF NA TRBV5-4
AISESPSGSRDTQY NA TRBV10-3
ASSPSGGSYEQY NA TRBV5-1
ASSHDRVVVY NA TRBV6-6
ASSSRTGPLSLEAF NA TRBV7-8
ASSYRDRNQPQH NA TRBV6-6
ASSLVAGWETQY NA TRBV28
ASSQDGGANYGYT NA TRBV4-3
ASSFGGAGTGELF NA TRBV7-2
ASSPRTDNYGYT few TRBV18
AWVQATEAF NA TRBV30
SVEGRGVPYEQY once TRBV29-1
ASKRGKETQY NA TRBV5-1
ASTLPGTLRRAEAF NA TRBV7-9
ASSLLGGRSDTQY NA TRBV7-3
AVKSDSSYEQY few TRBV19
ASSSHRGSFNEQF NA TRBV7-9
ASSGTSLKGEQF NA TRBV10-2
ASPKGVYGYT NA TRBV19
ASSPRGGLAGLQNYNEQF NA TRBV5-1
ARGGDSGNTIY NA TRBV7-9
ASSLWGGSQETQY NA TRBV11-2
ASSEAFRGFDTEAF NA TRBV6-1
ASSSGGFTDTQY NA TRBV9
ASSLAIETQY few TRBV7-3
ASSLTSGKYEQY few TRBV5-4
ASSGLLYQETQY NA TRBV6-1
ASSLYSGDTEAF NA TRBV5-1